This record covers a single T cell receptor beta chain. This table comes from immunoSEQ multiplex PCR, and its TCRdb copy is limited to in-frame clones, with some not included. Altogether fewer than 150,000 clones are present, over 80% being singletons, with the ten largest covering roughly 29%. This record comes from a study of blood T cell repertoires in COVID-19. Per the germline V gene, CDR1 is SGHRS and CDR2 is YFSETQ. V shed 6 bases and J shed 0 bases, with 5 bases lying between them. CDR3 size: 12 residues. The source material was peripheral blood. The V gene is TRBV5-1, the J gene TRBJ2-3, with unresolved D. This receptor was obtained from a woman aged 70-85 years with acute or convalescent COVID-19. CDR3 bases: TGCGCCAGCATGCTAAGCACAGATACGCAGTATTTT. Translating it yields CASMLSTDTQYF.